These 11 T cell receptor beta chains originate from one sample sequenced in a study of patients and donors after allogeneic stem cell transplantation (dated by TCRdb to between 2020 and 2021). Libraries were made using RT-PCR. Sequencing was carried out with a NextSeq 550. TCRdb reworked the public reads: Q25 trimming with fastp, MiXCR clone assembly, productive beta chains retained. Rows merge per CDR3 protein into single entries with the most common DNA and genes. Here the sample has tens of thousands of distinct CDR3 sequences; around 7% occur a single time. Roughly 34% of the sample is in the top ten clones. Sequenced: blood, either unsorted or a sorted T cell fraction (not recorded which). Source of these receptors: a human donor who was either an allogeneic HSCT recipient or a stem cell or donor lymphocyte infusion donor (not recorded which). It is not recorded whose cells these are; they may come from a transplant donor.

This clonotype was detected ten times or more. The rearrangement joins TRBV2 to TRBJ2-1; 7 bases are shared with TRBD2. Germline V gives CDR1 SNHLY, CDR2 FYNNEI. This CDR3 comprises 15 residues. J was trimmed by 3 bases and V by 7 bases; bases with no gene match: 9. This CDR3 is CASTQGEGFYNEQFF. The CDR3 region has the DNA TGTGCCAGCACTCAAGGGGAGGGTTTCTACAATGAGCAGTTCTTC.

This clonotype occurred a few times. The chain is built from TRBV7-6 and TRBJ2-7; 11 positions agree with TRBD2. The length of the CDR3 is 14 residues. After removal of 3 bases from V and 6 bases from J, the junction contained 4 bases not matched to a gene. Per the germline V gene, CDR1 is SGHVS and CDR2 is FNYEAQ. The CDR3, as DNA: TGTGCCAGCAGCTTCGGACTAGCGGGTCGCGAGCAGTACTTC. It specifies CASSFGLAGREQYF.

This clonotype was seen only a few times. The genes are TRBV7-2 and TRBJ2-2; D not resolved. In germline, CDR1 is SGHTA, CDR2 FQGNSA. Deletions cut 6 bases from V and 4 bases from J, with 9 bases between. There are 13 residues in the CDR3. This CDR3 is CASRSTPTGELFF. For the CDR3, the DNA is TGTGCCAGCAGGTCTACCCCCACCGGGGAGCTGTTTTTT.

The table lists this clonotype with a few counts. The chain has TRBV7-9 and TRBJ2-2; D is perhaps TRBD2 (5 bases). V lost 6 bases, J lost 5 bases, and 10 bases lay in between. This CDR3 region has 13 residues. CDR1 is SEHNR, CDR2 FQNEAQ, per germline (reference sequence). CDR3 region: CASRTPGTGELFF. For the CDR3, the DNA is TGTGCCAGCAGGACCCCGGGGACCGGGGAGCTGTTTTTT. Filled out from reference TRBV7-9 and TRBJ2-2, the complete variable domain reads DTGVSQNPRHKITKRGQNVTFRCDPISEHNRLYWYRQTLGQGPEFLTYFQNEAQLEKSRLLSDRFSAERPKGSFSTLEIQRTEQGDSAMYLCASRTPGTGELFFGEGSRLTVL.

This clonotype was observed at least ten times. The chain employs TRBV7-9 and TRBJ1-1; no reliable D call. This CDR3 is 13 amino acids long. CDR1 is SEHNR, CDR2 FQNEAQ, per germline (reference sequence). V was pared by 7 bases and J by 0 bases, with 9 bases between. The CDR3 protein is CASIETVNTEAFF. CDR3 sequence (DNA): TGTGCCAGCATCGAGACGGTGAACACTGAAGCTTTCTTT.

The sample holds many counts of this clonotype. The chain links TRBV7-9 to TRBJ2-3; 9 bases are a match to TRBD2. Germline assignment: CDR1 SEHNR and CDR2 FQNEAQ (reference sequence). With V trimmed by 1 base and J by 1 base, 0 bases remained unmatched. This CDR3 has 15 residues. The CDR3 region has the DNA TGTGCCAGCAGCTTAGGGACTAGCGGCACAGATACGCAGTATTTT. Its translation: CASSLGTSGTDTQYF.

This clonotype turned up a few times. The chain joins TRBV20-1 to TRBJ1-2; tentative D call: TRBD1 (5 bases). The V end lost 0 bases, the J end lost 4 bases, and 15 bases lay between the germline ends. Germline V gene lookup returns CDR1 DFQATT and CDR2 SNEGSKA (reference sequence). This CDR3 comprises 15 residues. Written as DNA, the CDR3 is TGCAGTGCTAGAGATGGAGGGACCCTTTCCTATGGCTACACCTTC. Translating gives CSARDGGTLSYGYTF.

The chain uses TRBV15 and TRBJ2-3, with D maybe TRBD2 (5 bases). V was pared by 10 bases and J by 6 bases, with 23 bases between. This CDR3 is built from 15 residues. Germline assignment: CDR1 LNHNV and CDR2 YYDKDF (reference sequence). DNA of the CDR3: TGTGCCAGGAGAGGTAGCGTAAGAGGGTCGGATACGCAGTATTTT. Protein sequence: CARRGSVRGSDTQYF.

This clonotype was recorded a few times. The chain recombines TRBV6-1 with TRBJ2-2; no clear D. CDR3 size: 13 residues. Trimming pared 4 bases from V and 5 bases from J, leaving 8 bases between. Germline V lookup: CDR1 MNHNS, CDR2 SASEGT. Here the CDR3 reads CASSARVTGELFF. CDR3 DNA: TGTGCCAGCAGTGCCCGGGTGACCGGGGAGCTGTTTTTT.

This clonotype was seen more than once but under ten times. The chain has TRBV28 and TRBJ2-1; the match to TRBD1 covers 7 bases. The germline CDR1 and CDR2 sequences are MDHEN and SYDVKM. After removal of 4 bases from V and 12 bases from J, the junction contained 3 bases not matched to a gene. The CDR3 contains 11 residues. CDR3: CASSYRTGQFF. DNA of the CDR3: TGTGCCAGCAGTTACCGGACAGGGCAGTTCTTC.

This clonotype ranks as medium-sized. The CDR3: CASSFTGIDYEQYF. The CDR3 coding sequence is TGTGCCAGCAGTTTTACAGGGATTGACTACGAGCAGTACTTC. This sequence joins TRBV12-3 or TRBV12-4 and TRBJ2-7; tentatively, D is TRBD1 (6 bases). CDR3 size: 14 residues. The V and J ends lost 3 bases and 3 bases respectively, with 12 bases between them.